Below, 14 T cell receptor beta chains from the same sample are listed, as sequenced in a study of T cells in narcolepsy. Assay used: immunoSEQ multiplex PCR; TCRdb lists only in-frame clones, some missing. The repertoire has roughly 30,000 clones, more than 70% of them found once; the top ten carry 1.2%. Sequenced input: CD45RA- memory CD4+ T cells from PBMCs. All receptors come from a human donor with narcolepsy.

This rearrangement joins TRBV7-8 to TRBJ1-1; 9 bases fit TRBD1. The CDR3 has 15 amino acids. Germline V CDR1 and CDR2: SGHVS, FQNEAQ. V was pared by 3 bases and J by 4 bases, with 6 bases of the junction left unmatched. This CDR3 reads CASSFSGTGSTEAFF. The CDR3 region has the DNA TGTGCCAGCAGCTTTTCTGGGACAGGGAGCACTGAAGCTTTCTTT.

CDR3 bases: TGTGCCAGCAGCCAAGCGCGGACCAACATTCAGTACTTC. Its translation: CASSQARTNIQYF. This sequence joins TRBV14 and TRBJ2-4; D is ambiguous. The germline V gene encodes CDR1 SGHDN and CDR2 FVKESK. V gave up 1 base and J gave up 7 bases, with 8 bases separating them. The CDR3 totals 13 residues.

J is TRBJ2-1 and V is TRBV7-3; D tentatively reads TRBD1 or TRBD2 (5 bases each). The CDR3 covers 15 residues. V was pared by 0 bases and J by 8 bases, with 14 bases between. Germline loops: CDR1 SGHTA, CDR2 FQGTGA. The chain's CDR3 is CASSLTGTPTDEQFF. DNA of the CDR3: TGTGCCAGCAGCTTAACCGGGACCCCCACCGATGAGCAGTTCTTC.

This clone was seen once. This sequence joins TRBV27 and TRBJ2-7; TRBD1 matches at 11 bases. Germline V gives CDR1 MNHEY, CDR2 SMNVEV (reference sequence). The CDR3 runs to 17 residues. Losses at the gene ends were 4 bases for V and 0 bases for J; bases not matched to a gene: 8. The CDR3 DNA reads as TGTGCCAGCAGTTGGACAGGGGGCCCGTCGAGCTCCTACGAGCAGTACTTC. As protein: CASSWTGGPSSSYEQYF.

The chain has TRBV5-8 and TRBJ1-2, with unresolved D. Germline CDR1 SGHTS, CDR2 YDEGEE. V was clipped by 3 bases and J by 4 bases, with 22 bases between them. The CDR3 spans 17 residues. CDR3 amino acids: CASSSSREDFPIYGYTF. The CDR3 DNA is TGTGCCAGCAGCTCCTCTAGAGAAGACTTTCCGATCTATGGCTACACCTTC.

The CDR3 sequence is CSAKRPGQGVDYGYTF. The CDR3 DNA follows: TGCAGCGCTAAAAGACCAGGACAGGGAGTTGACTATGGCTACACCTTC. V gene TRBV29-1 combines with J gene TRBJ1-2, with TRBD1 identical over 8 bases. Germline-derived CDR1 and CDR2 are SQVTM and ANQGSEA. The CDR3 runs 16 residues. Trimming cost V 7 bases and J 3 bases; bases outside gene matches: 16.

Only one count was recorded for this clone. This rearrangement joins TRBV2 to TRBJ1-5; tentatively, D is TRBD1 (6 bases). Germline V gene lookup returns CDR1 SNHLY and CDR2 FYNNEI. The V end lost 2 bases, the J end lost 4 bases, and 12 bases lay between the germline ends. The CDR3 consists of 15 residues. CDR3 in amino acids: CASSEWRTGNQPQHF. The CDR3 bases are TGTGCCAGCAGTGAATGGAGAACAGGGAATCAGCCCCAGCATTTT. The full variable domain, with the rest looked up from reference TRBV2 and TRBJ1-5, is EPEVTQTPSHQVTQMGQEVILRCVPISNHLYFYWYRQILGQKVEFLVSFYNNEISEKSEIFDDQFSVERPDGSNFTLKIRSTKLEDSAMYFCASSEWRTGNQPQHFGDGTRLSIL.

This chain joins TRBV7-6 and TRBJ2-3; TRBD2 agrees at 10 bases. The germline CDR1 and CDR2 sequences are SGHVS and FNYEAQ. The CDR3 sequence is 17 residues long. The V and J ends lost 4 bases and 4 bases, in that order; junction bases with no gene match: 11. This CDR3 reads CASSSTGQAGGADTQYF. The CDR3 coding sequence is TGTGCCAGCAGCTCGACAGGACAAGCGGGAGGGGCAGATACGCAGTATTTT.

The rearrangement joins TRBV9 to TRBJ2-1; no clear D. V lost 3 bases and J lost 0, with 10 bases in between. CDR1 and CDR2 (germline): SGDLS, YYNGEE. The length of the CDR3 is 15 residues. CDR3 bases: TGTGCCAGCAGCGGTGCCGTGAGCTCCTACAATGAGCAGTTCTTC. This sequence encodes CASSGAVSSYNEQFF.

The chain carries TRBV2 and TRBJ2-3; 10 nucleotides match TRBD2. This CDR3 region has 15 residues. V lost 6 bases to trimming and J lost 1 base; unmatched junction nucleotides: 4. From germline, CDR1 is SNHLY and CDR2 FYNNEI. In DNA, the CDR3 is TGTGCCAGCAGAGCTAGCGGGGGCCGCACAGATACGCAGTATTTT. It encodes CASRASGGRTDTQYF. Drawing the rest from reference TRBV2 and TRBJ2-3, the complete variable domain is EPEVTQTPSHQVTQMGQEVILRCVPISNHLYFYWYRQILGQKVEFLVSFYNNEISEKSEIFDDQFSVERPDGSNFTLKIRSTKLEDSAMYFCASRASGGRTDTQYFGPGTRLTVL.

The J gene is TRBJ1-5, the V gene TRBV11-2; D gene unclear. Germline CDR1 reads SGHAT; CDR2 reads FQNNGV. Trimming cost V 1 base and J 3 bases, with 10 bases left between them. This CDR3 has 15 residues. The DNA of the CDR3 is TGTGCCAGCAGCTTAGGCAGCCGGAACAATCAGCCCCAGCATTTT. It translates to CASSLGSRNNQPQHF. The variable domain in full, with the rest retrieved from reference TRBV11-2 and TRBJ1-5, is EAGVAQSPRYKIIEKRQSVAFWCNPISGHATLYWYQQILGQGPKLLIQFQNNGVVDDSQLPKDRFSAERLKGVDSTLKIQPAKLEDSAVYLCASSLGSRNNQPQHFGDGTRLSIL.

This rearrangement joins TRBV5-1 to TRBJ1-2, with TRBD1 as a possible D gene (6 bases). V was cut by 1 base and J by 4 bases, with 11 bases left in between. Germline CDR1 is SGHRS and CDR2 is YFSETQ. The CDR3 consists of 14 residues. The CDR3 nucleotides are TGCGCCAGCAGCTTGTCCCCGGACAGCTATGGCTACACCTTC. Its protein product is CASSLSPDSYGYTF.

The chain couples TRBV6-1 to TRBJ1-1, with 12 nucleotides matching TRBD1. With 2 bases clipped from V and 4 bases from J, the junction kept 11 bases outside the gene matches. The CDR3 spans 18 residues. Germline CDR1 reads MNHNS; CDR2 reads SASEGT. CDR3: CASSESVGTGGLSTEAFF. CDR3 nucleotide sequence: TGTGCCAGCAGTGAAAGTGTTGGGACAGGGGGCCTGAGCACTGAAGCTTTCTTT.

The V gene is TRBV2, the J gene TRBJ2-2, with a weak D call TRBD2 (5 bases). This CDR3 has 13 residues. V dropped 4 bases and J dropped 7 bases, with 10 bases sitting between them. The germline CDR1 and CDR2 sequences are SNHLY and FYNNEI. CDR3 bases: TGTGCCAGCAGTGCCCTAACTAGCGGGGAGCTGTTTTTT. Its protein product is CASSALTSGELFF. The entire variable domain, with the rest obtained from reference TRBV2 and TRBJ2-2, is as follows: EPEVTQTPSHQVTQMGQEVILRCVPISNHLYFYWYRQILGQKVEFLVSFYNNEISEKSEIFDDQFSVERPDGSNFTLKIRSTKLEDSAMYFCASSALTSGELFFGEGSRLTVL.